These 14 T cell receptor beta chains were sequenced from one sample in a study of blood T cell repertoires in COVID-19. Profiled with immunoSEQ multiplex PCR; TCRdb holds only in-frame clones, not every one. The data show 40,000 to 65,000 clones, 75% to 90% seen once. The sequenced material came from peripheral blood. The receptors derive from a man older than 75 with acute or convalescent COVID-19.

This chain links TRBV30 with TRBJ1-6; D remains ambiguous. V lost 3 bases to trimming and J lost 7 bases, with 13 bases between them. Germline V gene sequence: CDR1 GTSNPN, CDR2 SVGIG (reference sequence). The CDR3 is made up of 14 amino acids. CDR3 coding DNA: TGTGCCTGGAGGGGAGATCTTCTCAATTCACCCCTCCACTTT. Its protein is CAWRGDLLNSPLHF.

The V gene is TRBV13, the J gene TRBJ2-3, with D possibly matching TRBD2 (6 bases). Germline assignment: CDR1 PRHDT and CDR2 FYEKMQ (reference sequence). This CDR3 comprises 17 residues. Trimming left V 2 bases short and J 1 base short, with 16 bases between. The CDR3 loop is CASSLSLSWGGTDTQYF. CDR3 sequence (DNA): TGTGCCAGCAGCTTATCTTTGTCGTGGGGGGGCACAGATACGCAGTATTTT.

This chain connects TRBV14 to TRBJ2-7, with TRBD2 identical over 7 bases. The CDR3 is 15 amino acids. V trimming: 1 base; J trimming: 4 bases; junction bases outside the gene matches: 7. Germline-derived CDR1 and CDR2 are SGHDN and FVKESK. Here the CDR3 DNA reads TGTGCCAGCAGCCAAGCCGGGGGGTCCCCTTACGAGCAGTACTTC. This translates into CASSQAGGSPYEQYF.

The chain carries TRBV10-3 and TRBJ2-7; TRBD1 matches 9 bases. CDR1 is ENHRY, CDR2 SYGVKD, per germline. The CDR3 runs 15 residues. The ends lost 7 bases at V and 1 base at J; junction bases unmatched: 8. In DNA form, the CDR3 reads TGTGCCATCAATCCGGGACAGGGCGATTCCTACGAGCAGTACTTC. Amino acid sequence: CAINPGQGDSYEQYF.

The chain couples TRBV29-1 to TRBJ2-5, with D maybe TRBD2 (5 bases). The CDR3 covers 12 residues. Per germline, CDR1 SQVTM and CDR2 ANQGSEA. V lost 7 bases and J 5 bases, leaving 14 bases between the germline ends. The CDR3 region is CSAYRGEETQYF. The CDR3 DNA reads as TGCAGCGCCTATCGGGGAGAGGAGACCCAGTACTTC.

V usage is TRBV12-5 and J usage is TRBJ2-5, with a tentative D call TRBD2 (5 bases). CDR1 and CDR2 from the germline V gene are LGHNT and FRNRAP. The CDR3 contains 14 residues. V was shortened by 1 base and J by 0 bases, with 6 bases between the two germline ends. CDR3 loop: CASGLGTYQETQYF. Here the CDR3 DNA reads TGTGCTAGTGGTTTGGGGACTTACCAAGAGACCCAGTACTTC.

This rearrangement joins TRBV19 to TRBJ2-3, with 9 nucleotides matching TRBD2. V was clipped by 4 bases and J by 6 bases; unmatched bases: 8. The CDR3 contains 15 residues. CDR1 and CDR2 (germline): LNHDA, SQIVND (reference sequence). In DNA, the CDR3 is TGTGCCAGTAGTACTCGGCGGGGGGGCCTGGATACGCAGTATTTT. It specifies CASSTRRGGLDTQYF.

This clone was picked up a small number of times. This chain joins TRBV7-2 and TRBJ1-2; D may be TRBD1 (6 bases). Trimming took 1 base from V and 0 from J, leaving 12 bases between them. Germline V gene data show CDR1 as SGHTA and CDR2 as FQGNSA. This CDR3 spans 16 amino acids. The CDR3 loop is CASSLVGGGSNYGYTF. The DNA of the CDR3 is TGTGCCAGCAGCTTAGTAGGGGGGGGATCTAACTATGGCTACACCTTC.

This sequence joins TRBV6-2 or TRBV6-3 and TRBJ2-7; D not certain. The CDR3 totals 11 residues. Trimming cost V 2 bases and J 4 bases, with 3 bases left between them. Germline lookup yields CDR1 MNHEY and CDR2 SVGEGT. The CDR3 reads CASSYPYEQYF. In DNA, the CDR3 is TGTGCCAGCAGTTACCCGTACGAGCAGTACTTC.

The chain uses TRBV2 and TRBJ1-1; D may be TRBD1 (5 bases). The CDR3 sequence is 13 residues long. The germline CDR1 and CDR2 sequences are SNHLY and FYNNEI. The ends were cut back, 4 bases at V and 7 bases at J, with 13 bases in the middle. CDR3 coding DNA: TGTGCCAGCAGTGTCCAGGGAAGGAATGAAGCTTTCTTT. It specifies CASSVQGRNEAFF.

This clone has only a few counts. For the CDR3, the DNA is TGTGCCACCAGCAGAGACCTAGCGGGGACCTACAATGAGCAGTTCTTC. Translation gives CATSRDLAGTYNEQFF. This chain links TRBV15 with TRBJ2-1; 9 positions agree with TRBD2. The CDR3 extends over 16 amino acids. V shed 0 bases, J shed 2 bases, and the junction held 2 bases outside the gene matches. The V gene's germline CDR1 is LNHNV and CDR2 YYDKDF (reference sequence).

The chain employs TRBV5-1 and TRBJ2-3, with D possibly matching TRBD2 (5 bases). The CDR3 loop spans 15 amino acids. Germline assignment: CDR1 SGHRS and CDR2 YFSETQ. Between the trimmed V and J ends, which lost 4 bases and 1 base, there was a span of 13 bases. The DNA of the CDR3 is TGCGCCAGCAGCCTCCTAGCCGATCGCACAGATACGCAGTATTTT. Translation gives CASSLLADRTDTQYF.

V usage is TRBV7-8 and J usage is TRBJ1-3; D ambiguous. Germline CDR1 and CDR2: SGHVS and FQNEAQ. V was trimmed by 5 bases and J by 0 bases, leaving 8 bases between them. The CDR3 is made up of 14 amino acids. In DNA, the CDR3 is TGTGCCAGCAGCCTTAGTATCTCTGGAAACACCATATATTTT. This gives the protein CASSLSISGNTIYF.

The chain recombines TRBV23-1 with TRBJ2-2, with D perhaps TRBD1 (6 bases). TRBV23-1 is an open reading frame, and its role is uncertain. This CDR3 has 17 residues. Trimming removed 6 bases from V and 3 bases from J, with 20 bases in between. This CDR3 reads CASSPTDLQGDTGELFF. CDR3 in DNA: TGCGCCAGCAGCCCTACGGACTTACAGGGTGACACCGGGGAGCTGTTTTTT.